This passage covers 32 T cell receptor beta chains from one sample sequenced in a study of blood T cell repertoires in COVID-19. Libraries were prepared by immunoSEQ multiplex PCR; TCRdb keeps only in-frame clonotypes and omits some of them. This sample has more than 75,000 clones, with 88% found just once. The sample comprised peripheral blood. The receptors shown here come from a woman older than 75 with active COVID-19.

This sequence joins TRBV7-2 and TRBJ2-3; 8 nucleotides agree with TRBD1. Germline V gene sequence: CDR1 SGHTA, CDR2 FQGNSA. V lost 5 bases, J lost 2 bases, and 9 bases stayed unmatched. CDR3 length equals 16 residues. The CDR3 spells CASSPYRQGPTDTQYF. The DNA of the CDR3 is TGTGCCAGCAGCCCGTATCGACAGGGGCCCACAGATACGCAGTATTTT.

The V and J genes are TRBV12-3 or TRBV12-4 and TRBJ1-2, with 7 bases identical to TRBD1. The CDR3 has 12 residues. The trim removed 8 bases at V and 6 bases at J, leaving 6 bases unmatched. CDR3 protein: CASLTGMHGYTF. The CDR3 bases are TGTGCCAGCCTGACAGGGATGCATGGCTACACCTTC.

CDR3 DNA: TGTGCCACCAGTGATTTTAAAACCCCGGGACTAGCGGGACGAGAGACCCAGTACTTC. It codes for CATSDFKTPGLAGRETQYF. The chain employs TRBV24-1 and TRBJ2-5, with 13 bases lining up with TRBD2. The CDR3 runs 19 residues. The germline gives CDR1 KGHDR, CDR2 SFDVKD. The V and J ends lost 1 base and 4 bases, in that order; junction bases with no gene match: 11.

J is TRBJ1-5 and V is TRBV6-5; no definite D call. Germline CDR1 is MNHEY and CDR2 is SVGAGI. V was clipped by 5 bases and J by 0 bases, with 11 bases between them. The CDR3 extends over 15 amino acids. DNA of the CDR3: TGTGCCAGCAGTCCCTCAGAAAATAGCAATCAGCCCCAGCATTTT. Translated, it gives CASSPSENSNQPQHF.

The V and J genes are TRBV28 and TRBJ2-2; the D gene is possibly TRBD2 (6 bases). Germline CDR1 reads MDHEN; CDR2 reads SYDVKM. Trimming pared 5 bases from V and 4 bases from J, leaving 14 bases between. This CDR3 comprises 15 residues. CDR3 DNA: TGTGCCAGCAGTCTTGGGCGGGGAGGCACCGGGGAGCTGTTTTTT. It is translated as CASSLGRGGTGELFF.

This clone was observed a single time. The rearrangement joins TRBV29-1 to TRBJ1-1; D gene uncertain. V lost 6 bases to trimming and J lost 8 bases, with 19 bases between them. Per the germline V gene, CDR1 is SQVTM and CDR2 is ANQGSEA. This CDR3 has 13 amino acids. CDR3 residues: CSVAGIGKPEAFF. The CDR3 DNA is TGCAGCGTCGCCGGGATCGGCAAACCCGAAGCTTTCTTT.

The chain recombines TRBV10-3 with TRBJ2-3, with a tentative D call TRBD1 (6 bases). The CDR3 totals 15 residues. Germline CDR1 ENHRY, CDR2 SYGVKD. V lost 3 bases to trimming and J lost 0 bases, with 10 bases between them. CDR3 amino acids: CAISDTGKSTDTQYF. CDR3 nucleotide sequence: TGTGCCATCAGTGACACAGGGAAAAGCACAGATACGCAGTATTTT.

This rearrangement joins TRBV6-6 to TRBJ2-3, with TRBD2 identical over 9 bases. Germline V gene sequence: CDR1 MNHNY, CDR2 SVGAGI (reference sequence). V trimming: 7 bases; J trimming: 0 bases; junction bases outside the gene matches: 5. The CDR3 is 15 residues long. The CDR3 sequence: CASIGLAGSTDTQYF. DNA for the CDR3: TGTGCCAGCATCGGGCTAGCGGGGAGCACAGATACGCAGTATTTT.

The V and J genes are TRBV7-2 and TRBJ2-2; possible D gene TRBD1, 6 bases. The CDR3 covers 16 residues. Germline V gene data show CDR1 as SGHTA and CDR2 as FQGNSA. The V gene lost 1 base and the J gene lost 2 bases, with 11 bases spanning the gap. The CDR3 DNA is TGTGCCAGCAGCTTAGTGGGGGCGCAAAACACCGGGGAGCTGTTTTTT. Encoded protein: CASSLVGAQNTGELFF.

A single count supports this clone. The rearrangement uses TRBV19 and TRBJ1-6; 11 bases agree with TRBD1. This CDR3 region has 18 residues. Trimming removed 6 bases from V and 1 base from J; junction bases left unmatched: 8. Germline assignment: CDR1 LNHDA and CDR2 SQIVND (reference sequence). DNA of the CDR3: TGTGCCAGTAGGACCGGGACAGGGGGGAGATCCTATAATTCACCCCTCCACTTT. Amino acid sequence: CASRTGTGGRSYNSPLHF. Supplemented by reference TRBV19 and TRBJ1-6, the full variable domain reads DGGITQSPKYLFRKEGQNVTLSCEQNLNHDAMYWYRQDPGQGLRLIYYSQIVNDFQKGDIAEGYSVSREKKESFPLTVTSAQKNPTAFYLCASRTGTGGRSYNSPLHFGNGTRLTVT.

V is TRBV19 and J is TRBJ1-1; no firm D call. The CDR3 is made up of 14 amino acids. Germline assignment: CDR1 LNHDA and CDR2 SQIVND (reference sequence). V shed 4 bases and J shed 3 bases, with 12 bases lying between them. In nucleotides, the CDR3 is TGTGCCAGTAGTAGGAGTTATGTGGACACTGAAGCTTTCTTT. Translation: CASSRSYVDTEAFF. The variable domain in full, with the rest retrieved from reference TRBV19 and TRBJ1-1, is DGGITQSPKYLFRKEGQNVTLSCEQNLNHDAMYWYRQDPGQGLRLIYYSQIVNDFQKGDIAEGYSVSREKKESFPLTVTSAQKNPTAFYLCASSRSYVDTEAFFGQGTRLTVV.

The chain uses TRBV3-1 (or the pseudogene TRBV3-2) and TRBJ2-5, with 9 positions matching TRBD1. V was clipped by 4 bases and J by 5 bases; unmatched bases: 11. CDR1 is LGHDT, CDR2 YNNKEL, per germline (reference sequence). This CDR3 is 16 amino acids long. The CDR3 here is CASSPHRTGESETQYF. CDR3 sequence (DNA): TGTGCCAGCAGCCCACATCGGACAGGGGAGAGCGAGACCCAGTACTTC.

This clone was detected a few times. The chain joins TRBV3-1 (or the pseudogene TRBV3-2) to TRBJ2-7; tentatively, D is TRBD1 (6 bases). Germline V gene sequence: CDR1 LGHDT, CDR2 YNNKEL (reference sequence). The CDR3 is 16 amino acids. Trimming cost V 1 base and J 2 bases, with 15 bases left between them. For the CDR3, the DNA is TGTGCCAGCAGCCAAGGAGGCAGGGGTTATCCCTACGAGCAGTACTTC. Translated, it gives CASSQGGRGYPYEQYF.

The V and J genes are TRBV7-9 and TRBJ2-3; TRBD2 aligns across 9 bases. V lost 0 bases, J lost 2 bases, and 12 bases stayed unmatched. Looked up from germline, CDR1 is SEHNR and CDR2 is FQNEAQ (reference sequence). This CDR3 spans 19 amino acids. This CDR3 reads CASSLAPWTSVGYTDTQYF. The CDR3 bases are TGTGCCAGCAGCTTAGCCCCCTGGACTAGCGTGGGGTACACAGATACGCAGTATTTT.

The chain combines TRBV24-1 with TRBJ2-1; TRBD2 aligns across 11 bases. CDR3 length: 15 residues. Germline lookup yields CDR1 KGHDR and CDR2 SFDVKD. Trimming took 0 bases from V and 8 from J; bases not matched to a gene: 2. CDR3 bases: TGTGCCACCAGTGATTTGACTAGCGGGAGCCATGAGCAGTTCTTC. Translating gives CATSDLTSGSHEQFF.

The CDR3 nucleotides read TGTGCCAGCAGTTTGTCGCGGGGCTGGGAGACCCAGTACTTC. Translation: CASSLSRGWETQYF. V is TRBV28 and J is TRBJ2-5, with a tentative D call TRBD2 (6 bases). V was trimmed by 3 bases and J by 5 bases, leaving 13 bases between them. The CDR3 length is 14 residues. Germline assignment: CDR1 MDHEN and CDR2 SYDVKM.

This clone was recorded only once. The chain employs TRBV18 and TRBJ2-7; 9 bases are a match to TRBD1. The germline V gene encodes CDR1 KGHSH and CDR2 LQKENI. The V and J ends lost 5 bases and 1 base, in that order; junction bases with no gene match: 9. This CDR3 is built from 16 residues. This chain's CDR3 is CASSAWGGQGSYEQYF. DNA for the CDR3: TGTGCCAGCTCAGCCTGGGGAGGACAGGGGTCCTACGAGCAGTACTTC.

J is TRBJ2-3 and V is TRBV28; 16 bases are a match to TRBD2. J gave up 4 bases and V 4 bases, and 2 bases lay outside the gene matches. The CDR3 totals 16 residues. Germline lookup yields CDR1 MDHEN and CDR2 SYDVKM. The CDR3 spells CASSSGLAGGPDTQYF. The CDR3 coding sequence is TGTGCCAGCAGTTCGGGACTAGCGGGAGGGCCAGATACGCAGTATTTT.

The CDR3 sequence is CASSQLGLYEQYF. DNA of the CDR3: TGTGCCAGCAGCCAACTAGGGTTGTACGAGCAGTACTTC. The J gene is TRBJ2-7, the V gene TRBV2; D is perhaps TRBD2 (5 bases). CDR3 length equals 13 residues. V was pared by 6 bases and J by 4 bases, with 13 bases between. CDR1 and CDR2 from the germline V gene are SNHLY and FYNNEI.

The chain has TRBV3-1 (or the pseudogene TRBV3-2) and TRBJ1-2; no definite D call. The germline V gene encodes CDR1 LGHDT and CDR2 YNNKEL (reference sequence). V shed 7 bases and J shed 4 bases, with 10 bases lying between them. The CDR3 is made up of 12 amino acids. The CDR3 region has the DNA TGTGCCAGCACCGGGGAGGGCTATGGCTACACCTTC. Translating gives CASTGEGYGYTF.

This clone appeared a single time. The chain joins TRBV15 to TRBJ2-6, with 8 positions matching TRBD1. V gave up 4 bases and J gave up 3 bases; unmatched junction bases: 5. Germline V gene data show CDR1 as LNHNV and CDR2 as YYDKDF (reference sequence). CDR3 length equals 16 residues. The CDR3 spells CATSKDRAYGANVLTF. In DNA form, the CDR3 reads TGTGCCACCAGCAAGGACAGGGCCTATGGGGCCAACGTCCTGACTTTC.

The chain is built from TRBV7-3 and TRBJ2-3, with D hard to call. Trimming shortened V by 2 bases and J by 6 bases, and 9 bases separated the two germline ends. Looked up from germline, CDR1 is SGHTA and CDR2 is FQGTGA. The CDR3 loop spans 13 amino acids. The CDR3 spells CASSLGQFDTQYF. The CDR3 DNA sequence: TGTGCCAGCAGCTTAGGGCAGTTTGATACGCAGTATTTT. The whole variable domain, remainder taken from reference TRBV7-3 and TRBJ2-3, is GAGVSQTPSNKVTEKGKYVELRCDPISGHTALYWYRQSLGQGPEFLIYFQGTGAADDSGLPNDRFFAVRPEGSVSTLKIQRTERGDSAVYLCASSLGQFDTQYFGPGTRLTVL.

This clone was picked up a small number of times. This sequence joins TRBV4-2 and TRBJ2-3, with D tentatively TRBD1 (5 bases). The ends were cut back, 0 bases at V and 2 bases at J, with 21 bases in the middle. The CDR3 is 19 amino acids. The germline CDR1 and CDR2 sequences are LGHNA and YNFKEQ. The CDR3 sequence is CASSQDDGRDLMNTDTQYF. Written as DNA, the CDR3 is TGTGCCAGCAGCCAAGATGATGGCAGGGATTTGATGAACACAGATACGCAGTATTTT.

This rearrangement joins TRBV24-1 to TRBJ2-1; D is perhaps TRBD1 (6 bases). The CDR3 consists of 12 residues. V lost 9 bases, J lost 9 bases, and 14 bases lay in between. The germline V gene encodes CDR1 KGHDR and CDR2 SFDVKD. The CDR3 loop is CATRDRGSEQFF. CDR3 coding DNA: TGTGCCACCCGGGATAGGGGGAGTGAGCAGTTCTTC.

The chain carries TRBV9 and TRBJ2-2, with D maybe TRBD2 (6 bases). V lost 0 bases and J 4 bases, leaving 10 bases between the germline ends. Germline CDR1 and CDR2: SGDLS and YYNGEE. CDR3 length: 15 amino acids. As DNA, the CDR3 is TGTGCCAGCAGCGTAGCCGGGAGCGCCACCGGGGAGCTGTTTTTT. Protein: CASSVAGSATGELFF.

This clone showed up just once. The chain carries TRBV7-2 and TRBJ2-3, with D unresolved. The germline V gene encodes CDR1 SGHTA and CDR2 FQGNSA. The CDR3 contains 15 residues. V was pared by 5 bases and J by 0 bases, with 12 bases between. CDR3 amino acids: CASSQDTASTDTQYF. Written as DNA, the CDR3 is TGTGCCAGCAGCCAAGACACCGCGAGCACAGATACGCAGTATTTT. Using reference TRBV7-2 and TRBJ2-3 for the parts outside the CDR3, the full variable domain is GAGVSQSPSNKVTEKGKDVELRCDPISGHTALYWYRQSLGQGLEFLIYFQGNSAPDKSGLPSDRFSAERTGGSVSTLTIQRTQQEDSAVYLCASSQDTASTDTQYFGPGTRLTVL.

This chain joins TRBV19 and TRBJ2-1; 13 nucleotides line up with TRBD2. V lost 5 bases, J lost 4 bases, and 2 bases stayed unmatched. The CDR3 length is 15 residues. Looked up from germline, CDR1 is LNHDA and CDR2 is SQIVND (reference sequence). CDR3 region: CASSATSGRYNEQFF. The CDR3 DNA reads as TGTGCCAGTAGTGCGACTAGCGGGAGGTACAATGAGCAGTTCTTC.

The chain couples TRBV6-2 or TRBV6-3 to TRBJ2-1; TRBD2 agrees at 11 bases. The CDR3 covers 16 residues. V gave up 3 bases and J gave up 7 bases; unmatched junction bases: 8. CDR1 MNHEY and CDR2 SVGEGT come from the germline V gene. Here the CDR3 DNA reads TGTGCCAGCAGTTATTTAGCGGGAGGGCCGGTTAATGAGCAGTTCTTC. Its translation is CASSYLAGGPVNEQFF.

The J gene is TRBJ2-5, the V gene TRBV5-4, with a tentative D call TRBD2 (6 bases). The CDR3 spans 14 residues. The V end was cut by 3 bases, the J end by 5 bases, with 14 bases between. Germline-derived CDR1 and CDR2 are SGHNT and YYREEE (reference sequence). CDR3 bases: TGTGCCAGCAGCTCGGGGGTTGGGTGGGAGACCCAGTACTTC. Encoded protein: CASSSGVGWETQYF.

V and J are TRBV25-1 and TRBJ1-1; D gene ambiguous. The germline CDR1 and CDR2 sequences are MGHDK and SYGVNS. CDR3 length: 12 residues. V was pared by 3 bases and J by 11 bases, with 13 bases between. Here the CDR3 DNA reads TGTGCCAGCAGTGACACCGAGCGGGAGGCTTTCTTT. Amino acids: CASSDTEREAFF.

The gene calls are TRBV10-3 and TRBJ2-2; D is unresolved. CDR3 size: 15 residues. Germline V gene sequence: CDR1 ENHRY, CDR2 SYGVKD. V was pared by 3 bases and J by 0 bases, with 8 bases between. CDR3 coding DNA: TGTGCCATCAGTGATTCTCGAGCGAACACCGGGGAGCTGTTTTTT. Amino acids: CAISDSRANTGELFF.

The chain uses TRBV24-1 and TRBJ2-1, with a weak D call TRBD1 (6 bases). Deletions cut 7 bases from V and 6 bases from J, with 9 bases between. The CDR3 covers 12 residues. Germline assignment: CDR1 KGHDR and CDR2 SFDVKD. CDR3 residues: CATRGAGNEQFF. CDR3 coding DNA: TGTGCCACCAGGGGGGCCGGCAATGAGCAGTTCTTC.